This TCR beta chain was recovered during a study of blood T cell repertoires in COVID-19. About the research overall: The cDNA or gDNA used as material had been derived from T cells, B-cell-depleted T cells, or PBMCs.

Using immunoSEQ multiplex PCR, the repertoire was profiled, and TCRdb retains in-frame clones only, with some absent. The sample lists 70,000 to 95,000 clones; nearly 90% were seen once. The germline gives CDR1 LGHDT, CDR2 YNNKEL (reference sequence). J was trimmed by 3 bases and V by 4 bases; bases with no gene match: 3. The CDR3 consists of 15 residues. The specimen sequenced was peripheral blood. The chain is built from TRBV3-1 (or the pseudogene TRBV3-2) and TRBJ2-2; the match to TRBD1 covers 9 bases. The clonotype was recovered from a woman of 80 years or more with active COVID-19. CDR3 DNA sequence: TGTGCCAGCAGCCCCGGGACAGGGTACACCGGGGAGCTGTTTTTT. Protein product: CASSPGTGYTGELFF.